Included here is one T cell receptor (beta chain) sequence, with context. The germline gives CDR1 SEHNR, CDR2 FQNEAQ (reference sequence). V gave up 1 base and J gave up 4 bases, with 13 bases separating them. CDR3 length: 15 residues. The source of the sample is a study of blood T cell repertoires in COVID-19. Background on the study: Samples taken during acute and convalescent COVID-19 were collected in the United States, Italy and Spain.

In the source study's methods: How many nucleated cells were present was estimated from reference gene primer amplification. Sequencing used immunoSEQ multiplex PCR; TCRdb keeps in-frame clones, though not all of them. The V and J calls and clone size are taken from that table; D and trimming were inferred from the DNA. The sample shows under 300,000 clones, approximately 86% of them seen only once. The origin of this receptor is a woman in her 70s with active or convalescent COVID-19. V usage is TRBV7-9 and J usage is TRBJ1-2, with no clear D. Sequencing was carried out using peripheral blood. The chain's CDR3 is CASSLDGGTRYGYTF. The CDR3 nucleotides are TGTGCCAGCAGCTTAGACGGCGGCACCCGCTATGGCTACACCTTC.